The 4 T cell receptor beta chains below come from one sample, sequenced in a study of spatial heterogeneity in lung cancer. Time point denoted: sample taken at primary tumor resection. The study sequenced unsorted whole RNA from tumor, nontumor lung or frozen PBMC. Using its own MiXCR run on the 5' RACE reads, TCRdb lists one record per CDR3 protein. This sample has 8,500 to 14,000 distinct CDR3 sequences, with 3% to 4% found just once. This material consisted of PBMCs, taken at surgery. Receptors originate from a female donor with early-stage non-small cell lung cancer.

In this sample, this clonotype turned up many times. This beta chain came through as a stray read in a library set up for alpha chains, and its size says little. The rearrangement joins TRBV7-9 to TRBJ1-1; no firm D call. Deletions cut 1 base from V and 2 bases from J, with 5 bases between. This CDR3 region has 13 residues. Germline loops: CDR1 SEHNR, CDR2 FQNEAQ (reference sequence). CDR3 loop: CASSLEGNTEAFF. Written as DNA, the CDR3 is TGTGCCAGCAGCTTAGAAGGAAACACTGAAGCTTTCTTT.

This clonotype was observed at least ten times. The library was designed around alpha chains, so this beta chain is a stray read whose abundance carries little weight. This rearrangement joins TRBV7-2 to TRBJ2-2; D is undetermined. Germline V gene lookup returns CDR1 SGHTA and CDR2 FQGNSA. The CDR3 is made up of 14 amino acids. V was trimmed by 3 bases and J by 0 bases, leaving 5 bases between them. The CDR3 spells CASSFEANTGELFF. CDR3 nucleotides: TGTGCCAGCAGCTTCGAGGCGAACACCGGGGAGCTGTTTTTT. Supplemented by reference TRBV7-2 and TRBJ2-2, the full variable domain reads GAGVSQSPSNKVTEKGKDVELRCDPISGHTALYWYRQSLGQGLEFLIYFQGNSAPDKSGLPSDRFSAERTGGSVSTLTIQRTQQEDSAVYLCASSFEANTGELFFGEGSRLTVL.

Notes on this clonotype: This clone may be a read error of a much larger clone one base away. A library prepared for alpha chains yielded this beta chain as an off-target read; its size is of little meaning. The CDR3 reads CASSEQDSPLHF. CDR3 in DNA: TGTGCCAGCAGTGAACAGGATTCACCCCTCCACTTT. This rearrangement joins TRBV2 to TRBJ1-6, with D uncertain. Trimming cost V 2 bases and J 8 bases, with 4 bases left between them. CDR1 is SNHLY and CDR2 is FYNNEI in the germline V gene. The CDR3 covers 12 residues.

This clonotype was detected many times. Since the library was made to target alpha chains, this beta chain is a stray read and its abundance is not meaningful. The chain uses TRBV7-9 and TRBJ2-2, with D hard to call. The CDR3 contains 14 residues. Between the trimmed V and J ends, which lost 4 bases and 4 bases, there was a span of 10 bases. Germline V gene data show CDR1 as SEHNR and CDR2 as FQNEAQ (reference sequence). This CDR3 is CASSSFHGTGELFF. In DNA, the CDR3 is TGTGCCAGCAGCTCCTTCCATGGCACCGGGGAGCTGTTTTTT.